The text below deals with one T cell receptor beta chain. Antigen specificity is unknown. This sample was included in a study of cytotoxic CD8 clonotypes in ibrutinib-treated CLL. Sequenced by immunoSEQ multiplex PCR; TCRdb stores in-frame clones only, minus some. The repertoire includes about 330,000 clones, around 66% of them detected once, and just under 6.5% sits in the top ten. Study outcomes and limitations: The clonality went up when patients responded to ibrutinib and dropped back toward baseline at progression.

The CDR3 is made up of 16 amino acids. The germline V gene has CDR1 MDHEN and CDR2 SYDVKM. Trimming removed 1 base from V and 4 bases from J, with 13 bases in between. Source: PBMCs, taken after 36 months of ibrutinib treatment. The sequence came from a human donor with chronic lymphocytic leukemia. V and J are TRBV28 and TRBJ2-2; D may be TRBD1 (6 bases). The CDR3 sequence is CASSLYSRGSTGELFF. CDR3 DNA sequence: TGTGCCAGCAGTTTATATTCCAGGGGTAGCACCGGGGAGCTGTTTTTT. The variable domain in full, completed from reference TRBV28 and TRBJ2-2, reads DVKVTQSSRYLVKRTGEKVFLECVQDMDHENMFWYRQDPGLGLRLIYFSYDVKMKEKGDIPEGYSVSREKKERFSLILESASTNQTSMYLCASSLYSRGSTGELFFGEGSRLTVL.